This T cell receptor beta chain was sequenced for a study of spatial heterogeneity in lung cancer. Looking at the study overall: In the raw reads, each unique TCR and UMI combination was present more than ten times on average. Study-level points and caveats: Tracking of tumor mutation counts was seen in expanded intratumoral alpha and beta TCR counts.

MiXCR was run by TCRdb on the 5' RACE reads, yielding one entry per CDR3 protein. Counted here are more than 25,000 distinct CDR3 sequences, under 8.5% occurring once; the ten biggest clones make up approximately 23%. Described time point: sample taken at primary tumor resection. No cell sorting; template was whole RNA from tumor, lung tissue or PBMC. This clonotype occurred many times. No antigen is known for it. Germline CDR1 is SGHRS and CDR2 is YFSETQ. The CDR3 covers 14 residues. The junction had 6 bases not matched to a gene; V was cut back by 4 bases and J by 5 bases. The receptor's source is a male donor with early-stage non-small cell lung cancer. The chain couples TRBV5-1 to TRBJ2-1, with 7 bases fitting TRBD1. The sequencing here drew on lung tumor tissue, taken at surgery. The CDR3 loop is CASSRGTDHNEQFF. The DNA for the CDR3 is TGCGCCAGCAGCCGAGGGACAGATCACAATGAGCAGTTCTTC.